This section outlines one T cell receptor beta chain sequence together with its context. Its antigen is unknown. No per-base quality is available; no much larger clone lies one base away. Each collaborating institution followed its own protocols to collect whole blood in K2EDTA tubes. For TCRbeta analysis, collaborators shipped samples in one of three forms: frozen whole blood, isolated PBMCs, or DNA extracted from either of those sample types. CDR3 length: 15 amino acids, cysteine to phenylalanine. CDR3 DNA only is kept here, 45 bases in frame from base 1. V is reduced by 4 bases and J by 1 base, leaving a spacing of 14 bases between them. According to the germline V gene, CDR1 reads SGHRS and CDR2 reads YFSETQ. TCRbeta CDR3 regions were amplified from genomic DNA using the immunoSEQ Assay, a bias-controlled multiplex PCR. On the authors' methods: Within the assay, amplification of reference gene primers was used to estimate how many nucleated cells each sample contained. To quantify the absolute abundance of each unique TCRbeta CDR3 rearrangement, sequence reads were collapsed and filtered. Productive Simpson clonality was computed per sample as the square root of Simpson's diversity index over productive rearrangements. This immuneACCESS table, as held by TCRdb, lists in-frame sequences with V and J called but not all clones. Of the missing ones, under half trace to an unresolved V gene in checked studies; the others have no known cause. The DNA gave D and trimming, while V, J and clone size come from that table. This sample lists more than 95,000 clones; over 75% were detected once. Roughly 10% of the sample is held by the ten biggest clonotypes.

The data originate from a study of blood T cell repertoires in COVID-19 (dated by TCRdb to the early 2020s). As for the study more broadly: Samples covering the acute and convalescent phases of COVID-19 were provided by collaborators in the United States, Italy and Spain. The material from the prospective study consisted of cDNA or gDNA derived from T cells, B-cell-depleted T cells, or PBMCs. Subjects who had been exposed to COVID-19, were actively infected with it, or had recovered from it provided the deeply sampled blood TCRbeta repertoires that made up the dataset. A freely available public database, intended as a resource for researchers studying the immune response to SARS-CoV-2, is where the repertoires were released. The samples were drawn from the first 160 participants of the ongoing ImmuneRACE study and from about 1,200 subjects provided by 6 global collaborators. The sample metadata nearly always contained a de-identified subject ID, COVID-19 status, age in years and sex. Where HLA class I and class II types were available, the types were taken from metadata supplied by the sample provider, not from assay-based typing.

Overall study results and their limits: Clinical and demographic metadata were provided uncurated, with the amount varying by source and participant.

This TCR derives from a man aged 60 to 69 with acute or convalescent COVID-19. The chain links TRBV5-1 with TRBJ1-1; too little of a D gene remains to name it. Material: peripheral blood. DNA sequence: TGCGCCAGCAGCACCGAACCAAACACGAACACTGAAGCTTTCTTT. The resulting protein is CASSTEPNTNTEAFF.